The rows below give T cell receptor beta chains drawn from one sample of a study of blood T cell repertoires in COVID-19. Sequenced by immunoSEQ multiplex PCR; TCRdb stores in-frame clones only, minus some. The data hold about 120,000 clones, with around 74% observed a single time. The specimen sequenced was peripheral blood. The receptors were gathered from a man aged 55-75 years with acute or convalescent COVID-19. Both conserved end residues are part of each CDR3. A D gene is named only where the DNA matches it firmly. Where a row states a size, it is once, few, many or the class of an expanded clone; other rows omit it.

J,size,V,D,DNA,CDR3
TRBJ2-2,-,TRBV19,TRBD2,TGTGCCAGTAGAGGACTAGCGGGGGCCACCGGGGAGCTGTTTTTT,CASRGLAGATGELFF
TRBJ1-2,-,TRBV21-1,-,TGTGCCAGCAGCAAGGTTCCCAGTACCTATGGCTACACCTTC,CASSKVPSTYGYTF
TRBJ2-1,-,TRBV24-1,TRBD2,TGTGCCACCACTTCTAGCGGGGGGACCTACAATGAGCAGTTCTTC,CATTSSGGTYNEQFF
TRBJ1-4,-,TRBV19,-,TGTGCCAGTAGTATCTCCCCCAGTGCAACTAATGAAAAACTGTTTTTT,CASSISPSATNEKLFF
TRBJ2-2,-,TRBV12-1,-,TGTGCCAGCATCCAGCTCCGTGGGACACCTTCGAACACCGGGGAGCTGTTTTTT,CASIQLRGTPSNTGELFF
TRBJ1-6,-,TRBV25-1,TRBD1,TGTGCCAGCAAACAGGGGGCTAATTCACCCCTCCACTTT,CASKQGANSPLHF
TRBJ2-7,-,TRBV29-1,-,TGCAGCGTTGAGGCCATCAACGAGCAGTACTTC,CSVEAINEQYF
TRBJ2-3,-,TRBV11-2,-,TGTGCCAGCAGGCTTGACTACAGTATGGTAGATACGCAGTATTTT,CASRLDYSMVDTQYF
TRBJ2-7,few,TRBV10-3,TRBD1,TGTGCCATCTCCACCCCGGGACAGGGAATGAAAAACGAGCAGTACTTC,CAISTPGQGMKNEQYF
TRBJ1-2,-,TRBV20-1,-,TGCAGTGCTAGTGGGGTCGGGGGGCGCCTCTATGGCTACACCTTC,CSASGVGGRLYGYTF
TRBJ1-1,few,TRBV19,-,TGTGCCAGTATAGGGAGGGTGGGGACTGAAGCTTTCTTT,CASIGRVGTEAFF
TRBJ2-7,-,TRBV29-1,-,TGCAGCGTTGAACCTCCAGACTCCTACGAGCAGTACTTC,CSVEPPDSYEQYF
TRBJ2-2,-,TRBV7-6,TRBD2,TGTGCCAGCAGCTTGGATGGGACTATAGAAGTGGGGGAGCTGTTTTTT,CASSLDGTIEVGELFF
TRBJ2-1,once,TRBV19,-,TGTGCCAGTAGCAGCCCGGGTCGGAGCTCCTACAATGAGCAGTTCTTC,CASSSPGRSSYNEQFF
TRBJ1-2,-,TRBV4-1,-,TGCGCCAGCAGCCAAGTCTTCTCGCAGAACTATGGCTACACCTTC,CASSQVFSQNYGYTF
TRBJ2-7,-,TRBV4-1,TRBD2,TGCGCCAGCAGCCCTCCGGGGGGGGCTACGTCCTACGAGCAGTACTTC,CASSPPGGATSYEQYF
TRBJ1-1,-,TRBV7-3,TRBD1,TGTGCCAGCAGCGCGGTAAACAGGGGTACTGAAGCTTTCTTT,CASSAVNRGTEAFF
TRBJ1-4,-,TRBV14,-,TGTGCCAGCAGCCACCTCTTTGAGGGACAAAATGAAAAACTGTTTTTT,CASSHLFEGQNEKLFF
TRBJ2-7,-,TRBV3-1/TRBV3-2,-,TGTGCCAGCAGCAGCGGACAGATATACGAGCAGTACTTC,CASSSGQIYEQYF
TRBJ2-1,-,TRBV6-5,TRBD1,TGTGCCAGCAGGAACCCGGTGACAGGGTATTGGGAGCAGTTCTTC,CASRNPVTGYWEQFF
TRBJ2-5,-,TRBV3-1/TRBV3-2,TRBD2,TGTGCCAGCAGCCAAGGGGGTAGGCTAGCGGGAGGTGTGCGGGGAGAGACCCAGTACTTC,CASSQGGRLAGGVRGETQYF
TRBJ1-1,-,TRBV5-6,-,TGTGCCAGCAGCTTGTCCGACAGGAGGAACACTGAAGCTTTCTTT,CASSLSDRRNTEAFF
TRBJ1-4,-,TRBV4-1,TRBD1,TGCGCCAGCAGCCAAGAACCGCCCCCAGGGGGAGGCCTGGAAAAACTGTTTTTT,CASSQEPPPGGGLEKLFF
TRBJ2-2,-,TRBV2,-,TGTGCCAGCAGCGAACAGGGAATTAGGGAGCTGTTTTTT,CASSEQGIRELFF